Presented here are 5 T cell receptor beta chains from one specimen sequenced in a study of CD8 T cells in Susac syndrome. The authors reverse transcribed about 0.5 to 1 ug RNA with random hexamers. In TCRdb, the immunoSEQ multiplex PCR reads were re-called with MiXCR into one record per CDR3 protein. The sample lists roughly 67,000 distinct CDR3 sequences; roughly 94% were seen once. Input material: CD8+ T cells from PBMCs. These receptors came from a human donor with multiple sclerosis.

V is TRBV19 and J is TRBJ2-7; tentatively, D is TRBD2 (6 bases). The CDR3 has 14 amino acids. Trimming took off 3 bases at V and 5 bases at J, with 14 bases between the two ends. Germline V gene sequence: CDR1 LNHDA, CDR2 SQIVND (reference sequence). The CDR3 loop reads CASSIGGRGNEQYF. As DNA, the CDR3 is TGTGCCAGTAGTATTGGGGGACGCGGGAACGAGCAGTACTTC.

This chain joins TRBV10-2 and TRBJ1-2, with D unclear. The V end was cut by 2 bases, the J end by 1 base, with 5 bases between. The CDR3 consists of 13 residues. In germline, CDR1 is WSHSY, CDR2 SAAADI. For the CDR3, the DNA is TGCGCCAGCAGTGAGAGGGTTAACTATGGCTACACCTTC. It translates to CASSERVNYGYTF.

The chain combines TRBV29-1 with TRBJ2-7; D unresolved. Germline CDR1 and CDR2: SQVTM and ANQGSEA. V lost 4 bases to trimming and J lost 3 bases, with 13 bases between them. The CDR3 contains 13 residues. CDR3 sequence (DNA): TGCAGCGTTGTAAATGGGGAAAACTACGAGCAGTACTTC. Residues: CSVVNGENYEQYF.

The rearrangement uses TRBV11-2 and TRBJ1-2; 8 bases are shared with TRBD1. This CDR3 contains 14 residues. Germline trimming cut 2 bases from V and 4 bases from J; bases unmatched to any gene: 3. Germline V gene lookup returns CDR1 SGHAT and CDR2 FQNNGV. DNA for the CDR3: TGTGCCAGCAGCTTAAATCAGGGGGCCTATGGCTACACCTTC. As protein: CASSLNQGAYGYTF.

The chain couples TRBV29-1 to TRBJ2-1; D perhaps matches TRBD1 (6 bases). Germline V gene lookup returns CDR1 SQVTM and CDR2 ANQGSEA. This CDR3 contains 11 residues. Trimming left V 6 bases short and J 9 bases short, with 12 bases between. The CDR3 nucleotides are TGCAGCGTGGCACAGGGCGTTGAGCAGTTCTTC. It codes for CSVAQGVEQFF.